These 17 T cell receptor beta chains were sequenced from one sample in a study of blood T cell repertoires in COVID-19. The method was immunoSEQ multiplex PCR; TCRdb's version includes in-frame clones alone and lacks a portion of them. The sample includes roughly 56,000 clones, around 86% of them seen just once. Sequences were obtained from peripheral blood. The source is a human donor in a cohort sampled during active COVID-19.

This clone has only one observation. V gene TRBV27 combines with J gene TRBJ2-1, with D perhaps TRBD2 (5 bases). Trimming left V 4 bases short and J 2 bases short, with 12 bases between. The CDR3 contains 15 residues. CDR1 and CDR2 from the germline V gene are MNHEY and SMNVEV (reference sequence). CDR3 region: CASSYGLPTYNEQFF. The CDR3, as DNA: TGTGCCAGCAGTTACGGACTGCCTACCTACAATGAGCAGTTCTTC.

The chain links TRBV25-1 to TRBJ2-4; TRBD2 matches 11 bases. The CDR3 loop spans 15 amino acids. The V gene's germline CDR1 is MGHDK and CDR2 SYGVNS. The V segment lost 6 bases and the J segment 8 bases; nucleotides outside the gene matches: 9. The DNA for the CDR3 is TGTGCCAGCAGCCTAGCGGGAGGCGGTGGGGACATTCAGTACTTC. Residues: CASSLAGGGGDIQYF.

The V call is TRBV5-6, the J call TRBJ1-1, with D possibly matching TRBD1 (5 bases). The CDR3 is 17 residues long. The V end was cut by 0 bases, the J end by 1 base, with 16 bases between. Germline loops: CDR1 SGHDT, CDR2 YYEEEE. In DNA form, the CDR3 reads TGTGCCAGCAGCTTGGAGGGGTGGACCTTCCCGAACACTGAAGCTTTCTTT. It codes for CASSLEGWTFPNTEAFF.

The genes are TRBV9 and TRBJ1-2; D perhaps matches TRBD1 (6 bases). Germline V gives CDR1 SGDLS, CDR2 YYNGEE. The CDR3 has 13 residues. V lost 4 bases to trimming and J lost 7 bases, with 14 bases between them. The CDR3 protein is CASSSTGYGGYTF. DNA for the CDR3: TGTGCCAGCAGCTCAACAGGGTACGGTGGCTACACCTTC.

The chain joins TRBV5-4 to TRBJ1-2, with a weak D call TRBD1 (5 bases). The V and J ends lost 4 bases and 6 bases respectively, with 16 bases between them. Germline assignment: CDR1 SGHNT and CDR2 YYREEE (reference sequence). There are 14 residues in the CDR3. The chain's CDR3 is CASSPFQGPDGYTF. The CDR3, as DNA: TGTGCCAGCAGCCCATTTCAGGGCCCTGATGGCTACACCTTC.

This clone was detected once. The V call is TRBV12-3 or TRBV12-4, the J call TRBJ2-7, with D perhaps TRBD2 (5 bases). The CDR3 spans 13 residues. Trimming cost V 3 bases and J 10 bases, with 16 bases left between them. The CDR3 is CASSLRRGVGQYF. The CDR3 region has the DNA TGTGCCAGCAGTTTGAGACGGGGAGTTGGTCAGTACTTC.

The CDR3: CATGTSTGELFF. In DNA, the CDR3 is TGTGCCACCGGGACTAGCACCGGGGAGCTGTTTTTT. J is TRBJ2-2 and V is TRBV10-3, with 8 positions matching TRBD2. Germline CDR1 ENHRY, CDR2 SYGVKD. CDR3 size: 12 residues. The junction had 2 bases not matched to a gene; V was cut back by 10 bases and J by 4 bases.

V and J are TRBV18 and TRBJ2-7, with 9 positions matching TRBD1. The CDR3 is 13 amino acids. Germline V CDR1 and CDR2: KGHSH, LQKENI. V was clipped by 3 bases and J by 5 bases; unmatched bases: 2. The CDR3 coding sequence is TGTGCCAGCTCACCCGGGACAGGGAACGAGCAGTACTTC. It encodes CASSPGTGNEQYF.

This chain joins TRBV10-2 and TRBJ2-7; D is possibly TRBD1 (6 bases). From germline, CDR1 is WSHSY and CDR2 SAAADI. V lost 3 bases to trimming and J lost 4 bases, with 10 bases between them. The CDR3 runs to 13 residues. The CDR3 bases are TGCGCCAGCAGTGAAGGGGGTTTATACGAGCAGTACTTC. Amino acid sequence: CASSEGGLYEQYF.

This rearrangement joins TRBV18 to TRBJ2-3; 10 nucleotides agree with TRBD1. The length of the CDR3 is 15 residues. Germline V gives CDR1 KGHSH, CDR2 LQKENI. The V segment lost 2 bases and the J segment 3 bases; nucleotides outside the gene matches: 2. This CDR3 is CASSPRQGATDTQYF. The CDR3 DNA is TGTGCCAGCTCACCAAGACAGGGGGCTACAGATACGCAGTATTTT.

The chain is built from TRBV11-2 and TRBJ2-5, with 10 nucleotides matching TRBD1. With 5 bases clipped from V and 6 bases from J, the junction kept 12 bases outside the gene matches. The CDR3 loop spans 16 amino acids. Looked up from germline, CDR1 is SGHAT and CDR2 is FQNNGV. In nucleotides, the CDR3 is TGTGCCAGCAGCCCTCTATCGGGACAGGGGTGGCAGACCCAGTACTTC. Translation: CASSPLSGQGWQTQYF.

There are a few counts of this clone. This chain joins TRBV10-2 and TRBJ1-2; TRBD1 matches 10 bases. The V and J ends lost 7 bases and 3 bases, in that order; junction bases with no gene match: 2. From germline, CDR1 is WSHSY and CDR2 SAAADI. The CDR3 totals 13 residues. The CDR3 nucleotides read TGCGCCAGCACCGGGACAGGGGACTATGGCTACACCTTC. Translated: CASTGTGDYGYTF.

The count of this clone is one. This sequence joins TRBV27 and TRBJ1-5; TRBD1 matches at 9 bases. This CDR3 is 16 amino acids long. The ends lost 5 bases at V and 0 bases at J; junction bases unmatched: 5. CDR1 MNHEY and CDR2 SMNVEV come from the germline V gene (reference sequence). CDR3 in amino acids: CASSKGGQGSNQPQHF. The CDR3 coding sequence is TGTGCCAGCAGTAAAGGGGGACAGGGTAGCAATCAGCCCCAGCATTTT.

V and J are TRBV7-3 and TRBJ1-4; possibly TRBD1 for D (6 bases). The CDR3 spans 15 residues. The germline CDR1 and CDR2 sequences are SGHTA and FQGTGA. Between the trimmed V and J ends, which lost 2 bases and 8 bases, there was a span of 15 bases. The CDR3 sequence is CASSLGRPGEEKLFF. CDR3 nucleotide sequence: TGTGCCAGCAGCTTAGGGCGTCCAGGGGAGGAAAAACTGTTTTTT.

The chain joins TRBV27 to TRBJ2-7, with D perhaps matching TRBD1 (5 bases). V lost 3 bases and J lost 3, with 18 bases in between. This CDR3 has 16 amino acids. Germline assignment: CDR1 MNHEY and CDR2 SMNVEV (reference sequence). CDR3 sequence: CASSFGPRPGIYEQYF. The CDR3 bases are TGTGCCAGCAGTTTTGGCCCGAGGCCAGGGATCTACGAGCAGTACTTC.

The sample holds a few counts of this clone. The chain joins TRBV2 to TRBJ2-5; 15 bases are shared with TRBD2. The germline CDR1 and CDR2 sequences are SNHLY and FYNNEI. The CDR3 has 14 residues. V was pared by 9 bases and J by 9 bases, with 8 bases of the junction left unmatched. CDR3 region: CARGLAGGVAAQYF. CDR3 DNA sequence: TGTGCCAGAGGACTAGCGGGGGGGGTTGCGGCCCAGTACTTC.

The rearrangement joins TRBV9 to TRBJ2-5; 9 bases fit TRBD1. J lost 4 bases, V lost 3 bases, and 10 bases had no gene match. Germline-derived CDR1 and CDR2 are SGDLS and YYNGEE. The CDR3 loop spans 16 amino acids. CDR3 sequence (DNA): TGTGCCAGCAGCGCATCACAGGGGGCGGCCGCAGAGACCCAGTACTTC. Amino acids: CASSASQGAAAETQYF.